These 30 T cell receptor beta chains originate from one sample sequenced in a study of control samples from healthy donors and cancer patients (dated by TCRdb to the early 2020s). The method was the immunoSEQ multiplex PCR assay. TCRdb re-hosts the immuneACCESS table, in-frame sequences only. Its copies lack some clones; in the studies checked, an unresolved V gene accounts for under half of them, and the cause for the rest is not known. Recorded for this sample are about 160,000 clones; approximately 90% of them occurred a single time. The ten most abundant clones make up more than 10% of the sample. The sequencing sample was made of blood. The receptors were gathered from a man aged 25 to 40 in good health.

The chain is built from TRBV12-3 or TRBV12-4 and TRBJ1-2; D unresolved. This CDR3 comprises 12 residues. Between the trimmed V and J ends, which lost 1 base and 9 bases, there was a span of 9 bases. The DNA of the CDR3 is TGTGCCAGCAGTTTAGGTGAAAGACGCTACACCTTC. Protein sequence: CASSLGERRYTF.

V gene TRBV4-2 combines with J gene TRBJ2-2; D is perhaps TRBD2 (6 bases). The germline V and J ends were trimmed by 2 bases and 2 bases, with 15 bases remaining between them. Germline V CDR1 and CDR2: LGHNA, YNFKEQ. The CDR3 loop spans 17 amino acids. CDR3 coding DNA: TGTGCCAGCAGCCAACTTCCGGGACTTGAAAACACCGGGGAGCTGTTTTTT. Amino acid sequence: CASSQLPGLENTGELFF.

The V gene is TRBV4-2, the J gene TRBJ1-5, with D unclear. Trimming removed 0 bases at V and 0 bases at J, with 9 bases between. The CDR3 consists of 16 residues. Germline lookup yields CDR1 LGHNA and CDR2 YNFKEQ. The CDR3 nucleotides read TGTGCCAGCAGCCAAGACGGGGTCCTTAGCAATCAGCCCCAGCATTTT. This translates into CASSQDGVLSNQPQHF.

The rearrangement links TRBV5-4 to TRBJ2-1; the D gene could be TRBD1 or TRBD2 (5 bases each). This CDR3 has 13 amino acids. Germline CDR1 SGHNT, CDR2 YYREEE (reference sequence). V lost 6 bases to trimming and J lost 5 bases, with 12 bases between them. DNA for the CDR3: TGTGCCAGCATGGGGACGGCTAACAATGAGCAGTTCTTC. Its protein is CASMGTANNEQFF. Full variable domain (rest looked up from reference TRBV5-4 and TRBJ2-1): ETGVTQSPTHLIKTRGQQVTLRCSSQSGHNTVSWYQQALGQGPQFIFQYYREEENGRGNFPPRFSGLQFPNYSSELNVNALELDDSALYLCASMGTANNEQFFGPGTRLTVL.

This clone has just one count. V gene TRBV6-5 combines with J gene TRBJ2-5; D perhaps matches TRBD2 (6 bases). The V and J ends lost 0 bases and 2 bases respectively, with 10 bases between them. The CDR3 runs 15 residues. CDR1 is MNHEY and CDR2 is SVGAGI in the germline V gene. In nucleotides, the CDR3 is TGTGCCAGCAGTTACTCGGCGGCGGGGCAAGAGACCCAGTACTTC. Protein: CASSYSAAGQETQYF.

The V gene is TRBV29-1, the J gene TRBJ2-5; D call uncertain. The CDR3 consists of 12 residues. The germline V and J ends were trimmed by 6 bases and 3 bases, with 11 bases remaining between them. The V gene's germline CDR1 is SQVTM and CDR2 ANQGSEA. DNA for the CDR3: TGCAGCGTCGCCCGGATCAAAGAGACCCAGTACTTC. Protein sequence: CSVARIKETQYF. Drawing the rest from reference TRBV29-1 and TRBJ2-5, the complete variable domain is SAVISQKPSRDICQRGTSLTIQCQVDSQVTMMFWYRQQPGQSLTLIATANQGSEATYESGFVIDKFPISRPNLTFSTLTVSNMSPEDSSIYLCSVARIKETQYFGPGTRLLVL.

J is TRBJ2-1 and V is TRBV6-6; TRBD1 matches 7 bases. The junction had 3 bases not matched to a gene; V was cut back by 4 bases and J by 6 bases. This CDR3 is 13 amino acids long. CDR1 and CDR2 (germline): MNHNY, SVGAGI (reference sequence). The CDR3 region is CASSSGQVNEQFF. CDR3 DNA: TGTGCCAGCAGTTCCGGACAGGTCAATGAGCAGTTCTTC.

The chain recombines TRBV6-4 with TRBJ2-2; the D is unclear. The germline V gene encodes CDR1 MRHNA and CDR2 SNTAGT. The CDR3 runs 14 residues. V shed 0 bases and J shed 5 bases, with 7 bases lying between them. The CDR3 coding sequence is TGTGCCAGCAGTGACTCTGGGGTGACCGGGGAGCTGTTTTTT. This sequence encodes CASSDSGVTGELFF.

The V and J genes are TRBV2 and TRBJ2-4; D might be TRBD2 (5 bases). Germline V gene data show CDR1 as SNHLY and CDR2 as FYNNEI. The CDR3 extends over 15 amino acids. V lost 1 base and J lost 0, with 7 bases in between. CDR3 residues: CASSEGGLAKNIQYF. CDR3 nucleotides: TGTGCCAGCAGTGAAGGAGGGCTAGCCAAAAACATTCAGTACTTC.

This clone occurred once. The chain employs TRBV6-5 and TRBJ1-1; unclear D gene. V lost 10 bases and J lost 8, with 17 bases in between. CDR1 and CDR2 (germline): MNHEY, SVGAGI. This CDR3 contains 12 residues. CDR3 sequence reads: CAITPDRAEAFF. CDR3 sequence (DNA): TGTGCCATAACCCCTGACCGCGCAGAAGCTTTCTTT.

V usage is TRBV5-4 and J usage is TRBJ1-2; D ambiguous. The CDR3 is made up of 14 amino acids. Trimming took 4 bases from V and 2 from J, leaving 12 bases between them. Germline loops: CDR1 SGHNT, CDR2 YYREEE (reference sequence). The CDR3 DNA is TGTGCCAGCAGCACGGACGTCAGCAACTATGGCTACACCTTC. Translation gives CASSTDVSNYGYTF.

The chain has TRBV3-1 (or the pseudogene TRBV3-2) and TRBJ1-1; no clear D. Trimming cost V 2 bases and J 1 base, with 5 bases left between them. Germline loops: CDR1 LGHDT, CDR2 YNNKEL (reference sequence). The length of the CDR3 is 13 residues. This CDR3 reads CASSQTSNTEAFF. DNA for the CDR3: TGTGCCAGCAGCCAAACATCGAACACTGAAGCTTTCTTT.

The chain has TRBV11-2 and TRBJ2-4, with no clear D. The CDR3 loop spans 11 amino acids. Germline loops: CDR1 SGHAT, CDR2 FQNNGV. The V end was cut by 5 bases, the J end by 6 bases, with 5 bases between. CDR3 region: CASSVTNIQYF. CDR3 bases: TGTGCCAGCAGCGTCACAAACATTCAGTACTTC. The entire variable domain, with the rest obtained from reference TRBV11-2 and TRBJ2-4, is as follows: EAGVAQSPRYKIIEKRQSVAFWCNPISGHATLYWYQQILGQGPKLLIQFQNNGVVDDSQLPKDRFSAERLKGVDSTLKIQPAKLEDSAVYLCASSVTNIQYFGAGTRLSVL.

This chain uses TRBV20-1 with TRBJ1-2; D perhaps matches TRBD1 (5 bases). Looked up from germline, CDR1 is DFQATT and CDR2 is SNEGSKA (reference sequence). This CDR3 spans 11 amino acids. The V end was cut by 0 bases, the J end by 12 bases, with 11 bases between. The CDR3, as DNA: TGCAGTGCTAGAGATCAAGCAGGGAACACCTTC. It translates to CSARDQAGNTF.

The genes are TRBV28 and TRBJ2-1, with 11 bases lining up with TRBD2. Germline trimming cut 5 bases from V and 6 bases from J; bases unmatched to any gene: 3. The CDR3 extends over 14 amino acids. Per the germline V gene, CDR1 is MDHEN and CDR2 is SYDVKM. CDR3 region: CASSTSGSSNEQFF. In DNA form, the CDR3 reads TGTGCCAGCAGTACTAGCGGGAGTTCCAATGAGCAGTTCTTC.

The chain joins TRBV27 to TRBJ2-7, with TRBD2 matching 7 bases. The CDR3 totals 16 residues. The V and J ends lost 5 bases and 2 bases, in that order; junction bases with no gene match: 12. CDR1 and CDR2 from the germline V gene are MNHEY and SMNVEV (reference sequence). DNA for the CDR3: TGTGCCAGCAGTAAAAACTTAGGACGGGAGGCCTACGAGCAGTACTTC. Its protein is CASSKNLGREAYEQYF.

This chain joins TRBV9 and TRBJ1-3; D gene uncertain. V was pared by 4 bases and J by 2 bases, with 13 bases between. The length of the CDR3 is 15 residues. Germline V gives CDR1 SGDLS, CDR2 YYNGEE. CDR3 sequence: CASSYPPAPGNTIYF. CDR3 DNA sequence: TGTGCCAGCAGCTATCCGCCGGCCCCTGGAAACACCATATATTTT.

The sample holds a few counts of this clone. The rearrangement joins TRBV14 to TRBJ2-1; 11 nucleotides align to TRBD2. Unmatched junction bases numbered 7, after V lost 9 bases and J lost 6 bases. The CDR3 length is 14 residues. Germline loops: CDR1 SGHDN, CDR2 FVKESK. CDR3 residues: CASGLAGWGNEQFF. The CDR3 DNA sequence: TGTGCCAGTGGACTAGCGGGCTGGGGCAATGAGCAGTTCTTC. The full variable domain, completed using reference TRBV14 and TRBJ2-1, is EAGVTQFPSHSVIEKGQTVTLRCDPISGHDNLYWYRRVMGKEIKFLLHFVKESKQDESGMPNNRFLAERTGGTYSTLKVQPAELEDSGVYFCASGLAGWGNEQFFGPGTRLTVL.

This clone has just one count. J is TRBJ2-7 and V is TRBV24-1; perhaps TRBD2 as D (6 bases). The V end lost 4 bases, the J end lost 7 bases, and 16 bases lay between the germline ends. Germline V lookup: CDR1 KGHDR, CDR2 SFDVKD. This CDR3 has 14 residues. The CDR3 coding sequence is TGTGCCACCAGTGAGGCGGGGAGGTCCTGGGAGCAGTACTTC. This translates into CATSEAGRSWEQYF.

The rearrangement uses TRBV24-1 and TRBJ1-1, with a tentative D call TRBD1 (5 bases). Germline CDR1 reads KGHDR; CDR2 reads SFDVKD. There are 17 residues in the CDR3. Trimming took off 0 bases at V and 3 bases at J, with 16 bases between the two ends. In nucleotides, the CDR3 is TGTGCCACCAGTGATTTGTCCGCCGGACAAACAGACACTGAAGCTTTCTTT. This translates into CATSDLSAGQTDTEAFF.

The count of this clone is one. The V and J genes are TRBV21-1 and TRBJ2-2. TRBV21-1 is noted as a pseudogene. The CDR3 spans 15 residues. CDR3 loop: CASTPKGSNTGELFF. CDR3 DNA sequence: TGTGCCAGCACCCCCAAAGGGTCGAACACCGGGGAGCTGTTTTTT.

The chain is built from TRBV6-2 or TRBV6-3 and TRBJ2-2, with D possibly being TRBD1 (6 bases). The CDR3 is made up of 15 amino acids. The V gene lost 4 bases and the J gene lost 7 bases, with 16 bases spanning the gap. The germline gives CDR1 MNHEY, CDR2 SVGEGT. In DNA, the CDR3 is TGTGCCAGCAGTTTGAACGGGCCAGGGGTCGGGGAGCTGTTTTTT. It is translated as CASSLNGPGVGELFF.

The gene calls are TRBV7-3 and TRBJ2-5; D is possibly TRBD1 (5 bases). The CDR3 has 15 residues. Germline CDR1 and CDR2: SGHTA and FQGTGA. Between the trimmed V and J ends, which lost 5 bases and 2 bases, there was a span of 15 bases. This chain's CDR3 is CASSPSQERQETQYF. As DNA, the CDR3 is TGTGCCAGCAGCCCCTCACAGGAGCGTCAAGAGACCCAGTACTTC.

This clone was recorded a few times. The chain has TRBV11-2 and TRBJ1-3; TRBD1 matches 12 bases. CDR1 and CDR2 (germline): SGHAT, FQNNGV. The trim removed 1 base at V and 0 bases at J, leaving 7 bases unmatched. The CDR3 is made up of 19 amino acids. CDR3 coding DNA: TGTGCCAGCAGCTTAGTGGGACAGGGGGCTTCTAGCTCTGGAAACACCATATATTTT. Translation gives CASSLVGQGASSSGNTIYF. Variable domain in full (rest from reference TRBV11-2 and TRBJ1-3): EAGVAQSPRYKIIEKRQSVAFWCNPISGHATLYWYQQILGQGPKLLIQFQNNGVVDDSQLPKDRFSAERLKGVDSTLKIQPAKLEDSAVYLCASSLVGQGASSSGNTIYFGEGSWLTVV.

DNA for the CDR3: TGTGCCAGCAGCGCGAGCGGGGGAAGCAATGAGCAGTTCTTC. Amino acid sequence: CASSASGGSNEQFF. The rearrangement uses TRBV3-1 (or the pseudogene TRBV3-2) and TRBJ2-1; 8 bases are a match to TRBD2. CDR1 and CDR2 (germline): LGHDT, YNNKEL (reference sequence). V gave up 5 bases and J gave up 6 bases; unmatched junction bases: 6. This CDR3 has 14 residues.

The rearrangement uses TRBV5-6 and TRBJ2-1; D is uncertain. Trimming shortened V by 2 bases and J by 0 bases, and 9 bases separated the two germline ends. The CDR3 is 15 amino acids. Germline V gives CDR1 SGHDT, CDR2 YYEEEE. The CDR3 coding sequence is TGTGCCAGCAGCTTTAGAGCGAGCTCCTACAATGAGCAGTTCTTC. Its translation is CASSFRASSYNEQFF.

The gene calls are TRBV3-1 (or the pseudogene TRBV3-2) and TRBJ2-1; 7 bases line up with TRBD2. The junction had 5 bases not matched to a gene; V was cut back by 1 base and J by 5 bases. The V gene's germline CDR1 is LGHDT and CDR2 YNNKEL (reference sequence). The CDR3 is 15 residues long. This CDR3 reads CASSQVSSGNNEQFF. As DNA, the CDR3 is TGTGCCAGCAGCCAAGTTTCTAGCGGCAACAATGAGCAGTTCTTC.

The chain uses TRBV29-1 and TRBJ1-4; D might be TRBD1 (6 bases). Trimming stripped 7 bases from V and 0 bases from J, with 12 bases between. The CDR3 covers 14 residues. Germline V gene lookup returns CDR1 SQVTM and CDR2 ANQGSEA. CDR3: CSGGQFSTNEKLFF. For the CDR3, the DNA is TGCAGCGGCGGACAGTTTTCAACTAATGAAAAACTGTTTTTT.

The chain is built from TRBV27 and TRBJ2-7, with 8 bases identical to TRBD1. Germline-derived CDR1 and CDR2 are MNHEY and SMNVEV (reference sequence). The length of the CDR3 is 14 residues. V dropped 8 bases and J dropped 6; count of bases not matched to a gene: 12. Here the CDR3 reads CASSPGTGISEQYF. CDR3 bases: TGTGCCAGCTCCCCCGGGACAGGTATCTCCGAGCAGTACTTC.

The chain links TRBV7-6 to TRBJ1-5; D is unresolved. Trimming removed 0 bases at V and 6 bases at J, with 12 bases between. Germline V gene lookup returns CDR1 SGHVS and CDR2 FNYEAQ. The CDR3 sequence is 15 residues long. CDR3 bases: TGTGCCAGCAGCTTAGCGGAGAGGCCTTCTCAGCCCCAGCATTTT. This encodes CASSLAERPSQPQHF.